The subject of this entry is one TCR beta chain. Measured with immunoSEQ multiplex PCR; TCRdb has only the in-frame clones, and not every one. The table shows tens of thousands of clones, with 60% to 70% occurring only once. Germline CDR1 MNHEY, CDR2 SMNVEV (reference sequence). V trimming: 5 bases; J trimming: 2 bases; junction bases outside the gene matches: 7. The length of the CDR3 is 16 residues. The sample originates from a study of shared clonotypes between healthy human individuals. The receptor was derived from a man aged 30 to 39 in good health. V usage is TRBV27 and J usage is TRBJ2-5; 11 bases are a match to TRBD2. The material sequenced was memory CD8+ T cells sorted from blood. The subset: CD45RO+ cells pooled with CCR7-negative TemRA cells. DNA for the CDR3: TGTGCCAGCAGTGGAGGAATAGCGGGAGGGCAAGAGACCCAGTACTTC. This sequence encodes CASSGGIAGGQETQYF.